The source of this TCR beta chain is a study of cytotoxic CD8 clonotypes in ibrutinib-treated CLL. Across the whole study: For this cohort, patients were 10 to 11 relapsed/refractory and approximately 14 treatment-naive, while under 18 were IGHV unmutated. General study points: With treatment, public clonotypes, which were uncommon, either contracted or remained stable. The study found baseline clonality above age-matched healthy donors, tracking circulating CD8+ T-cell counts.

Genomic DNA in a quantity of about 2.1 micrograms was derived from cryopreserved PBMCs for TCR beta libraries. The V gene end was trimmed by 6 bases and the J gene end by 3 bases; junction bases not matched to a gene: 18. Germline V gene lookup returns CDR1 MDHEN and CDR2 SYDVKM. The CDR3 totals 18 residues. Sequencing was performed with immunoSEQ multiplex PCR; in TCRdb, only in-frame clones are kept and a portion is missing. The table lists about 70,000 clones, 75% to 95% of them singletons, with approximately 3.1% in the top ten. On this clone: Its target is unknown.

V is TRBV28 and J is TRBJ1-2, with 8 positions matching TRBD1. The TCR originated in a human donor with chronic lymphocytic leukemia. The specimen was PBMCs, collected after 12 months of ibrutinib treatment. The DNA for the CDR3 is TGTGCCAGCAGCGAAACGGCTCTGAGACAGGGGCTCGACTATGGCTACACCTTC. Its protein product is CASSETALRQGLDYGYTF.